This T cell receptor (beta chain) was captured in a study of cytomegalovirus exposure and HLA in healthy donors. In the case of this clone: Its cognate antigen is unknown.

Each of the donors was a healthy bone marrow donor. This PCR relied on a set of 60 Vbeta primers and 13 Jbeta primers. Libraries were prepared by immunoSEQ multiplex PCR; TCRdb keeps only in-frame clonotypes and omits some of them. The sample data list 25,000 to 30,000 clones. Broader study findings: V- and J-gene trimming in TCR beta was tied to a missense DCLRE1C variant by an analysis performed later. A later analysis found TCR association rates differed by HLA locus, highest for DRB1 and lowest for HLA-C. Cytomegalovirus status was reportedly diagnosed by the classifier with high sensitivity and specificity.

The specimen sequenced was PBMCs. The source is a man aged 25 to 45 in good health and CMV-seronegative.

The chain's CDR3 is CATTAPGLGEQFF. CDR3 bases: TGTGCCACCACGGCCCCAGGATTAGGTGAGCAGTTCTTC. The chain employs TRBV6-5 and TRBJ2-1, with unresolved D. The CDR3 covers 13 residues. Germline V CDR1 and CDR2: MNHEY, SVGAGI. Trimming cost V 10 bases and J 9 bases, with 19 bases left between them.